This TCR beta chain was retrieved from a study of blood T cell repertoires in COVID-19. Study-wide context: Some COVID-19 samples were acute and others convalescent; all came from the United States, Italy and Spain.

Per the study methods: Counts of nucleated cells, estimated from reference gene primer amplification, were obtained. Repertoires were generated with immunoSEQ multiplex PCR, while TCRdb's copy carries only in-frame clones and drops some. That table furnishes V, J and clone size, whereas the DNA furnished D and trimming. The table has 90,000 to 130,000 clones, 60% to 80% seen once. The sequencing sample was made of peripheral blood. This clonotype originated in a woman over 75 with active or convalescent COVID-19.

DNA of the CDR3: TGTGCCAGTAGTGTCCGGGGAATTAGGGAAAAACTGTTTTTT. It codes for CASSVRGIREKLFF. The chain is built from TRBV19 and TRBJ1-4; D ambiguous. The germline CDR1 and CDR2 sequences are LNHDA and SQIVND (reference sequence). Trimming cost V 5 bases and J 8 bases, with 15 bases left between them. The CDR3 runs to 14 residues.